This T cell receptor (beta chain) derives from a study of blood T cell repertoires in COVID-19. In the study overall: Sources were T cells, B-cell-depleted T cells, or PBMCs; the material itself was cDNA or gDNA.

This clone occurred a few times. Produced via immunoSEQ multiplex PCR; TCRdb's table is partial and in-frame only. The sample lists roughly 220,000 clones, about 88% seen once, with roughly a tenth in the top ten. Germline V CDR1 and CDR2: GTSNPN, SVGIG (reference sequence). The CDR3 is 14 residues long. V lost 8 bases and J lost 1; bases outside the gene matches: 6. Sample: peripheral blood. The chain has TRBV30 and TRBJ2-2; 8 bases agree with TRBD1. The source of this sequence is a woman aged 45-65 years with COVID-19, enrolled during active disease. The CDR3 nucleotides read TGTGCCCGACAGGGGATGGGGAACACCGGGGAGCTGTTTTTT. Translating gives CARQGMGNTGELFF.